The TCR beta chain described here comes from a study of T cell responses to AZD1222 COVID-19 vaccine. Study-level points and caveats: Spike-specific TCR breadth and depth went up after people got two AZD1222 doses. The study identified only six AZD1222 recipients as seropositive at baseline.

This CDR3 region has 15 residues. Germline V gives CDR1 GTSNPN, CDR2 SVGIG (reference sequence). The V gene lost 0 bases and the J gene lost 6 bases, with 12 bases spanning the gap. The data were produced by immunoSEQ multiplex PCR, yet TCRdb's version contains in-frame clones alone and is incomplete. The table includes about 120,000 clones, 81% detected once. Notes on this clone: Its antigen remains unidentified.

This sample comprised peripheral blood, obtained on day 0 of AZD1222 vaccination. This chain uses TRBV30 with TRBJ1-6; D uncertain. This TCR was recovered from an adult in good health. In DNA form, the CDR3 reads TGTGCCTGGAGTGTAGGCGGCCGGGGTAATTCACCCCTCCACTTT. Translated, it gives CAWSVGGRGNSPLHF.